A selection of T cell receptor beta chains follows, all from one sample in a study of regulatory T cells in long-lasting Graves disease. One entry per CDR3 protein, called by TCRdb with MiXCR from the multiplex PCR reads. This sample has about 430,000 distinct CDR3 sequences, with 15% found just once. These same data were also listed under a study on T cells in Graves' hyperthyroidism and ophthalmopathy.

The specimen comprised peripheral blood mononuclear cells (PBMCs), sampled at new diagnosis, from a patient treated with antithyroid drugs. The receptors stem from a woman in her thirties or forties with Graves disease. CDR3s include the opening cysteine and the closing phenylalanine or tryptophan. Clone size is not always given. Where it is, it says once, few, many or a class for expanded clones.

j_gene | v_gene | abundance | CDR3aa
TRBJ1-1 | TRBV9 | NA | CASSVVGGGTEAFF
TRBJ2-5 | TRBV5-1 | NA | CASHKGQGIQETQYF
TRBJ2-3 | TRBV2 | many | CASSDTLADSTDTQYF
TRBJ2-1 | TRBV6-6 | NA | CASSYSRGRNEQFF
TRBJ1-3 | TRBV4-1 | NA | CASSPNPLGSSGNTIYF
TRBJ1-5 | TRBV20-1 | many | CSATGTGHQPQHF
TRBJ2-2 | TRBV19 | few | CASSFRTGVTGELFF
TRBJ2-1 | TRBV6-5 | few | CASSYPGSEGYNEQFF
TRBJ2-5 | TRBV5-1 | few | CASMLAGGSLQETQYF
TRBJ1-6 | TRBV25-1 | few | CASSVAGQNNSPLHF
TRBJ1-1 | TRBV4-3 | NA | CASRNRVLEGTEAFF
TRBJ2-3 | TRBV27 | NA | CASSSHGTSETDTQYF
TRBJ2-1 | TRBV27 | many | CASRAGYGLANYNEQFF
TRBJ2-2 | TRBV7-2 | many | CASSLVEGLNTGELFF
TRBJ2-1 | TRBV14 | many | CASSLAGHNEQFF
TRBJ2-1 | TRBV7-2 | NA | CASSPTGMRYNEQFF
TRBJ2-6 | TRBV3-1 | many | CASSPRGRTGANVLTF
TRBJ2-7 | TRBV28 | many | CASSLRPDSYEQYF
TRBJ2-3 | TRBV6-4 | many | CASSSPTSGTDTQYF
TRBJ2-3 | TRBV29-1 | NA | CSVEGQGWTDTQYF
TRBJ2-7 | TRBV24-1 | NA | CATSDTFGEQYF
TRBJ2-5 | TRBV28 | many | CASSHNQEGQITQYF
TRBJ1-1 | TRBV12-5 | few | CASGSGQGRNTEAFF
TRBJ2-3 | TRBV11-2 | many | CASSRGGAATQYF
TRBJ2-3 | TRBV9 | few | CASSASQGKDTQYF
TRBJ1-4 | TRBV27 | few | CASSFGLGEKLFF
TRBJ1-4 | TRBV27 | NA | CATSRAWDEKLFF
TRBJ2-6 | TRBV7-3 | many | CASSASSGANVLTF
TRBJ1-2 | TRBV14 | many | CASSKDLGGYGYTF
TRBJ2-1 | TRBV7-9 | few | CASSLPFGTALGDNEQFF
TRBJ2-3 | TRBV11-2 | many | CASSRFLRTDTQYF
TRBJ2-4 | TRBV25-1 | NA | CATADNFGENIQYF
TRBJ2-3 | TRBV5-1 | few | CASSLSSGALDTQYF
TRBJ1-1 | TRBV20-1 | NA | CSARSGGTNTEAFF
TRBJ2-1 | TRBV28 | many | CASSFLSNHYNEQFF
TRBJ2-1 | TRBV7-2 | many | CASSLTPTSGLYNEQFF
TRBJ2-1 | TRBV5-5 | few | CASSLSRTGHNEQFF
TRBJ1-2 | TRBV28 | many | CASSFSRKGYTF
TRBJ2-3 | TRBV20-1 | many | CSARLGLATDTQYF
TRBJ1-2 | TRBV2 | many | CASEGDRDYANYGYTF
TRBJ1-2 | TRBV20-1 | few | CSARDPDRGYGYTF
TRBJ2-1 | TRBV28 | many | CASSFSLGLAVWNEQFF
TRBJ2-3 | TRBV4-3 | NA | CASSRNRGLSETQYF
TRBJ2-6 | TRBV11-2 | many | CASSSRGRSGANVLTF
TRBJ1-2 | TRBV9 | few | CASSVGTGGDYGYTF